Listed below are T cell receptor beta chains from one sample, sequenced in a study of blood T cell repertoires in COVID-19. Repertoires were generated with immunoSEQ multiplex PCR, while TCRdb's copy carries only in-frame clones and drops some. The table shows tens of thousands of clones, with 70% to 90% occurring only once. Source material: peripheral blood. These receptors all come from a man between 60 and 70 years old with acute or convalescent COVID-19. Each CDR3 is given with its conserved first and last residue. The order of the fields is V gene, clone size, D gene, J gene, CDR3 DNA, CDR3 protein. D genes are given only for firm matches. Some rows mark clone size as missing; the rest say once, few, many or name a class of expanded clone.

TRBV10-3,-,TRBD2,TRBJ2-1,TGTGCCATCAGCGGTGGTCTAGCGGGAGGTGAGCAGTTCTTC,CAISGGLAGGEQFF
TRBV5-1,-,-,TRBJ2-5,TGCGCCAGCAGCCCAAACTTGGGGAGTTGGGAGACCCAGTACTTC,CASSPNLGSWETQYF
TRBV7-9,-,-,TRBJ2-1,TGTGCCAGCAGCCCTTCTTATGGCGGGGTCTCCTACAATGAGCAGTTCTTC,CASSPSYGGVSYNEQFF
TRBV5-1,-,-,TRBJ2-2,TGCGCCAGCAGCTTAACAGCTCCGAACACCGGGGAGCTGTTTTTT,CASSLTAPNTGELFF
TRBV27,few,-,TRBJ2-7,TGTGCCAGCAGTTTATCGGCGGGACAGAGCTACGAGCAGTACTTC,CASSLSAGQSYEQYF
TRBV6-5,-,-,TRBJ2-7,TGTGCCAGCAGTTACTCGGGGCGTTTATCCTACGAGCAGTACTTC,CASSYSGRLSYEQYF
TRBV7-2,-,TRBD1,TRBJ1-2,TGTGCCAGCAGCTTTCCAGGGGGCCTCCTTAAATATGGCTACACCTTC,CASSFPGGLLKYGYTF
TRBV7-2,-,-,TRBJ2-7,TGTGCCAGCAGCTTAGAGATAGCCAGCACCTACGAGCAGTACTTC,CASSLEIASTYEQYF
TRBV9,-,TRBD1,TRBJ1-4,TGTGCCAGCAGCTTTCGGACAGGAAATAATGAAAAACTGTTTTTT,CASSFRTGNNEKLFF
TRBV30,-,-,TRBJ1-2,TGTGCCTGGGGAAGCCAGGGACTCGGCTACACCTTC,CAWGSQGLGYTF
TRBV6-5,-,-,TRBJ1-2,TGTGCCAGCAAGGCCGGGGGAGGGTATGGCTACACCTTC,CASKAGGGYGYTF
TRBV19,-,TRBD2,TRBJ2-2,TGTGCCAGTAGCCCTACTACCGGGGGACTAAACACCGGGGAGCTGTTTTTT,CASSPTTGGLNTGELFF
TRBV10-3,-,-,TRBJ2-3,TGTGCCATCAGCGACCAGCGGAAAGAAACAGATACGCAGTATTTT,CAISDQRKETDTQYF
TRBV11-2,-,-,TRBJ1-1,TGTGCCAGCAGCTTAGTTATGGGGCAGGTGAACACTGAAGCTTTCTTT,CASSLVMGQVNTEAFF
TRBV5-1,-,-,TRBJ1-1,TGCGCCAGCAGCTCCCGGAGGTCAAGTTCCACTGAAGCTTTCTTT,CASSSRRSSSTEAFF
TRBV7-2,-,-,TRBJ2-7,TGTGCCAGCAGCGCGGCCAGGGCGATTGATTGGTCCTACGAGCAGTACTTC,CASSAARAIDWSYEQYF
TRBV6-5,-,-,TRBJ2-7,TGTGCCAGCAGCCAGTGGAGGGGAGAGCAGTACTTC,CASSQWRGEQYF
TRBV2,-,TRBD2,TRBJ2-3,TGTGCCAGTGAGAGCGGGGACTTCGCAGATACGCAGTATTTT,CASESGDFADTQYF
TRBV27,-,-,TRBJ2-7,TGTGCCACTGCAAGCGAAAAAGGGACAAGGATTCCCTACGAGCAGTACTTC,CATASEKGTRIPYEQYF
TRBV12-3/TRBV12-4,-,-,TRBJ1-3,TGTGCCAGCAGTCGGGGAAACACCATATATTTT,CASSRGNTIYF
TRBV3-1/TRBV3-2,-,-,TRBJ1-5,TGTGCCAGCAGCCAAGATAGTACGGAGAATCAGCCCCAGCATTTT,CASSQDSTENQPQHF
TRBV23-1,-,-,TRBJ1-6,TGCGCCAGCAGTCAAAAGACACAGGGTTCACCCCTCCACTTT,CASSQKTQGSPLHF
TRBV5-1,-,-,TRBJ2-1,TGCGCCAGCAGTCTGATCCCCGGGGGACCATACAATGAGCAGTTCTTC,CASSLIPGGPYNEQFF
TRBV4-3,-,TRBD2,TRBJ2-3,TGCGCCAGCAGCCAAGACAGCCGGGGGGCAGATACGCAGTATTTT,CASSQDSRGADTQYF
TRBV6-5,-,TRBD1,TRBJ2-7,TGTGCCAGCAGTTACTCGGGGACAGGGGTGGGCAACGAGCAGTACTTC,CASSYSGTGVGNEQYF
TRBV6-5,-,TRBD2,TRBJ2-7,TGTGCCAGCCCTGTGGCGGGAGGCCCGAACTACGAGCAGTACTTC,CASPVAGGPNYEQYF
TRBV19,few,-,TRBJ2-1,TGTGCCAGCGCAGTTGATAGGAGACTTACCTCCTACAATGAGCAGTTCTTC,CASAVDRRLTSYNEQFF
TRBV27,-,-,TRBJ1-2,TGTGCCAGCAGCCTAAATTTGGGGGCGCGAAACTATGGCTACACCTTC,CASSLNLGARNYGYTF
TRBV7-9,-,TRBD2,TRBJ2-1,TGTGCCACCAGTATGCTAGCGGGGGAGCAGTTCTTC,CATSMLAGEQFF
TRBV5-1,-,-,TRBJ2-3,TGCGCCAGCAGCTTGAGGGGAATGGGCACAGATACGCAGTATTTT,CASSLRGMGTDTQYF
TRBV20-1,-,-,TRBJ2-1,TGCAGTGCTAGAGTAATGAGCGGCCAGTTCTTC,CSARVMSGQFF
TRBV5-1,-,-,TRBJ2-7,TGCGCCAGCAGCTTGGTGACTGGAACCATATACGAGCAGTACTTC,CASSLVTGTIYEQYF
TRBV11-3,-,-,TRBJ2-2,TGTGCCAGCAGCGCCGGACAGCTTCAGACCGGGGAGCTGTTTTTT,CASSAGQLQTGELFF
TRBV28,-,-,TRBJ2-7,TGTGCCAGCAGCCAAGGGGGGTCGGGAGGCATCTACGAGCAGTACTTC,CASSQGGSGGIYEQYF
TRBV6-5,-,-,TRBJ2-7,TGTGCCAGCAGATTCCCCCCCGGGGACGAGCAGTACTTC,CASRFPPGDEQYF
TRBV7-6,-,-,TRBJ1-2,TGTGCCAGCAGCTTGGGCCCGCGGGGGGTGGGAAGCTATGGCTACACCTTC,CASSLGPRGVGSYGYTF
TRBV3-1/TRBV3-2,-,-,TRBJ2-7,TGTGCCAGCAGCCAAGGTTTCGGCGGCCCCTACGAGCAGTACTTC,CASSQGFGGPYEQYF
TRBV28,-,-,TRBJ1-6,TGTGCCAGCAGCTCATCTTGGCAGGTATCGTGGGCGAATAATTCACCCCTCCACTTT,CASSSSWQVSWANNSPLHF
TRBV2,-,-,TRBJ1-5,TGTGCCAGCAAAACGGGCAGGGAAAGCAATCAGCCCCAGCATTTT,CASKTGRESNQPQHF
TRBV2,-,TRBD2,TRBJ2-2,TGTGCCAGCCGACTAGCGGGAGTGGGCGGGGAGCTGTTTTTT,CASRLAGVGGELFF
TRBV7-6,-,TRBD1,TRBJ2-7,TGTGCCAGCGAGCTTGGGACAGGGGGCGGAACCTACGAGCAGTACTTC,CASELGTGGGTYEQYF
TRBV10-3,-,-,TRBJ2-2,TGTGCCATCAGTCCTAGACAGGAGGTCACCGGGGAGCTGTTTTTT,CAISPRQEVTGELFF
TRBV7-6,-,TRBD2,TRBJ2-3,TGTGCCAGCAGCCCGGGACTAGCGGGGGGAGATACGCAGTATTTT,CASSPGLAGGDTQYF
TRBV10-3,-,-,TRBJ2-3,TGTGCCATCAGTGAGTCTGGGCAGTCCACAGATACGCAGTATTTT,CAISESGQSTDTQYF
TRBV6-2/TRBV6-3,-,TRBD2,TRBJ2-1,TGTGCCAGCAGTTACACATGGGGGGGGGAGCAGTTCTTC,CASSYTWGGEQFF
TRBV11-2,-,-,TRBJ1-1,TGTGCCAGCAGTCTACAGGGATTTAGTAATGAAGCTTTCTTT,CASSLQGFSNEAFF
TRBV7-6,-,-,TRBJ2-7,TGTGCCAGCAGCTTAGGGACAGAGAGGCACGAGCAGTACTTC,CASSLGTERHEQYF
TRBV30,-,-,TRBJ1-3,TGTGCCTGGACGGCGGGCAGTAGCTCTGGAAACACCATATATTTT,CAWTAGSSSGNTIYF
TRBV24-1,few,-,TRBJ1-6,TGTGCCACCAGTGATTTAAGTCTAGTACAGGTCGATAATTCACCCCTCCACTTT,CATSDLSLVQVDNSPLHF
TRBV18,-,TRBD1,TRBJ1-2,TGTGCCAGCTCACCACAGGGGGCGGGTGGCGCTAACTATGGCTACACCTTC,CASSPQGAGGANYGYTF
TRBV7-2,few,-,TRBJ1-5,TGTGCCAGCAGCTTAGGACAGGCCTATAGCAATCAGCCCCAGCATTTT,CASSLGQAYSNQPQHF